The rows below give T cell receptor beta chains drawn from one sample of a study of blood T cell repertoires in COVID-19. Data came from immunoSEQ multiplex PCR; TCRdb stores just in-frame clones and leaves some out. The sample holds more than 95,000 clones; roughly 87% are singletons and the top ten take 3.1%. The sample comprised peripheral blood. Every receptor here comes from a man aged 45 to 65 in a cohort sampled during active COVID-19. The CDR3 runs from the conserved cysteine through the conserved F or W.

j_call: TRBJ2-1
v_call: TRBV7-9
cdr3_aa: CASTLSKGEQFF

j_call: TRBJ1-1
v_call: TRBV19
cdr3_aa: CASSIKSMNTEAFF

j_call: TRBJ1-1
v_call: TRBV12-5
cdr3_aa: CASGFSGQGKTEAFF

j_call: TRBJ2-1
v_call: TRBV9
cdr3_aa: CASSVEIGNEQFF

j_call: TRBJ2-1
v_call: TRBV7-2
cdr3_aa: CASSLVWTNSNEQFF

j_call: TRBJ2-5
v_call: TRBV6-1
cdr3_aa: CASSAGTGGGQETQYF

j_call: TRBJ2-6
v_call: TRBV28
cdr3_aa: CASSLRGSGANVLTF

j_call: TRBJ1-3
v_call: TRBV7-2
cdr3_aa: CASSLVASTPGNTIYF

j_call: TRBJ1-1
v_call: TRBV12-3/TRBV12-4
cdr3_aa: CASSLNRGYEAFF

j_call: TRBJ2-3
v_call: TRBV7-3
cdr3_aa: CASSQGDTQYF

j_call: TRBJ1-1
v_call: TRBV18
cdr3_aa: CASSPIRAEAFF

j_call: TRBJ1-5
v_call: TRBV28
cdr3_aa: CASSDGERGKQPQHF

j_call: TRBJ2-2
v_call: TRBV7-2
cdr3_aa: CASNQSPPGQGLTGELFF

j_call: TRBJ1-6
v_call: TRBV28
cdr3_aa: CASSSPPGGGSPLHF

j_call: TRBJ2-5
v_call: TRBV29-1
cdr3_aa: CSVEIAGETETQYF

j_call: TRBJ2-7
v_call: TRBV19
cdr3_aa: CASSIRGGDEQYF